These T cell receptor beta chains were read from a single sample in a study of technical replicates of blood from a handful of donors. Generated by immunoSEQ multiplex PCR, the TCRdb table keeps only in-frame clones and is missing some. The sample includes roughly 80,000 clones, 90% to 95% of them seen just once. Sequenced sample: T cells isolated from PBMCs. Source of these receptors: a human donor in good health. CDR3s include the opening cysteine and the closing phenylalanine or tryptophan. The D gene is left open where the match is weak.

TRBJ1-5 | TRBV6-9 | - | TGTGCCAGCCGCTGGCAGTCCAATCAGCCCCAGCATTTT | CASRWQSNQPQHF
TRBJ2-7 | TRBV2 | - | TGTGCCAGCAGTGAAGCCCCGAGCTCCTACGAGCAGTACTTC | CASSEAPSSYEQYF
TRBJ2-1 | TRBV27 | TRBD1 | TGTGCCAGCAGGGGGGGACAGGGTCAGTTCTTC | CASRGGQGQFF
TRBJ1-1 | TRBV5-1 | - | TGCGCCAGCAGCCCCGACAGAAATGCTGAAGCTTTCTTT | CASSPDRNAEAFF
TRBJ2-1 | TRBV29-1 | - | TGCAGCGTTCCTAGACGGGGGAACAATGAGCAGTTCTTC | CSVPRRGNNEQFF
TRBJ1-1 | TRBV6-4 | - | TGTGCCAGCAGTGAGCAGGGACTGGACACTGAAGCTTTCTTT | CASSEQGLDTEAFF
TRBJ1-1 | TRBV15 | - | TGTGCCACCAGCAGAGACAGGGGATCGACTGAAGCTTTCTTT | CATSRDRGSTEAFF
TRBJ1-1 | TRBV2 | - | TGTGCCAGCAGTGAAGTGGGCCGGACTGAAGCTTTCTTT | CASSEVGRTEAFF
TRBJ2-1 | TRBV6-5 | TRBD2 | TGTGCCAGCAGTCGCGGGACTAGGGACTACAATGAGCAGTTCTTC | CASSRGTRDYNEQFF
TRBJ1-1 | TRBV18 | TRBD1 | TGTGCCAGCTCACCGGACAGGGTGGCTTTCTTT | CASSPDRVAFF
TRBJ2-7 | TRBV28 | TRBD2 | TGTGCCAGCAGTTTATGGGGGACTAGTGCCAGCTACGAGCAGTACTTC | CASSLWGTSASYEQYF
TRBJ1-1 | TRBV27 | - | TGTGCCAGCGGAACAGGGTCGAACACTGAAGCTTTCTTT | CASGTGSNTEAFF
TRBJ2-2 | TRBV7-2 | TRBD2 | TGTGCCAGCAGCCTAGCCGGGGGGACCGGGGAGCTGTTTTTT | CASSLAGGTGELFF
TRBJ2-7 | TRBV6-1 | - | TGTGCCAGCAGTGACCACAGGGAGCTATTCTACGAGCAGTACTTC | CASSDHRELFYEQYF
TRBJ1-4 | TRBV19 | TRBD1 | TGTGCCAGTAGTAGTGGACAGGGGGCCGGAAAACTGTTTTTT | CASSSGQGAGKLFF
TRBJ2-1 | TRBV14 | - | TGTGCCAGCAGCCAAGATTGGGGGACAACCTACAATGAGCAGTTCTTC | CASSQDWGTTYNEQFF